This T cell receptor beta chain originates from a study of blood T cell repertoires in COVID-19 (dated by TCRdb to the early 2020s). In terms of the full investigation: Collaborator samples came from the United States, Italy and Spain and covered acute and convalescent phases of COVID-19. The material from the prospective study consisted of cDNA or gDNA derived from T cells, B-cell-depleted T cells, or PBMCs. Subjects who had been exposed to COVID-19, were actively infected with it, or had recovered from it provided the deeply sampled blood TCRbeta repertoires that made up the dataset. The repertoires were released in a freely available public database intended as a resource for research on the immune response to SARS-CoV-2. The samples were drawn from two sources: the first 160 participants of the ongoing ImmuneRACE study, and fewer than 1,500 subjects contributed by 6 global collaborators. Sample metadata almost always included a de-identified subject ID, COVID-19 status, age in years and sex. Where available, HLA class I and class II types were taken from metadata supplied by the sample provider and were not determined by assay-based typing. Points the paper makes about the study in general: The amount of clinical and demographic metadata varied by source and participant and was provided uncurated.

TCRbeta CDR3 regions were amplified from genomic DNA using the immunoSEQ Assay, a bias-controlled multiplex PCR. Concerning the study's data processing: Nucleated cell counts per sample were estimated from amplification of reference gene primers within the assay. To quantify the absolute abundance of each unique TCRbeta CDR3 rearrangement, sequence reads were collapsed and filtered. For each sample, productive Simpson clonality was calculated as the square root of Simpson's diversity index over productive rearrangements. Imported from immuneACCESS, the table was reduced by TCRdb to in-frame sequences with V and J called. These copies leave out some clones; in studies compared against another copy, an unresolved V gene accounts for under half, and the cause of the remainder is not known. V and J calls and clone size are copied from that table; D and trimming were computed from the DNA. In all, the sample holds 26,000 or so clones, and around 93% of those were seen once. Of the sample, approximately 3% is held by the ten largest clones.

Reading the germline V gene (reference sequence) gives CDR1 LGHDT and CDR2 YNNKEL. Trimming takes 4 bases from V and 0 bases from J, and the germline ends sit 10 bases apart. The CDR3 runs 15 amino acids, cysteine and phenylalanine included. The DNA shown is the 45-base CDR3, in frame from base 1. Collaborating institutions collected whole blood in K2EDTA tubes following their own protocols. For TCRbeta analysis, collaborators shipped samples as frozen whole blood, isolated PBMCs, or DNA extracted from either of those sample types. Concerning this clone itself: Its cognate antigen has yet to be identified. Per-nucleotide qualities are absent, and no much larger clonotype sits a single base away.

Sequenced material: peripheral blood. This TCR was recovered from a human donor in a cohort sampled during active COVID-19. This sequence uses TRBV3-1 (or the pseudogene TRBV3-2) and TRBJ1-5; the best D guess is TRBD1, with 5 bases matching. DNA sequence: TGTGCCAGCAGCCTGGGGGGGAGTAGCAATCAGCCCCAGCATTTT. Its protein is CASSLGGSSNQPQHF.